This note documents a single T cell receptor (beta chain) sequence. Participant-given clinical history determined each cohort assignment. Each exposed participant met a COVID-19 case in the 2 weeks preceding study entry. TCRdb keeps only in-frame clones here, not all; method: immunoSEQ multiplex PCR. The profile covers 250,000 to 300,000 clones, with roughly 80% appearing a single time and about 5% taken by the ten largest. The germline V and J ends were trimmed by 5 bases and 5 bases, with 8 bases remaining between them. CDR1 SEHNR and CDR2 FQNEAQ come from the germline V gene (reference sequence). The CDR3 totals 12 residues. This entry is derived from a study of blood T cell repertoires in COVID-19. Study overall: Sites in the United States, Italy and Spain provided acute and convalescent COVID-19 samples.

The source is a man in his forties who had been exposed to COVID-19. Sequencing input: PBMCs or T cells enriched from blood (not recorded which). The V call is TRBV7-9, the J call TRBJ2-3, with D uncertain. CDR3 DNA sequence: TGTGCCAGCAGCCGCGGTGGAGATACGCAGTATTTT. The encoded protein is CASSRGGDTQYF.